This T cell receptor beta chain came from a study of cytomegalovirus exposure and HLA in healthy donors. About the study: Per a later analysis, the 666 first-cohort and 120 validation repertoires shared one platform. General study points: The listing of about 150 TCR beta chains classed them as cytomegalovirus-associated.

Produced via immunoSEQ multiplex PCR; TCRdb's table is partial and in-frame only. The table lists tens of thousands of clones, about 96% of them singletons. The V end lost 5 bases, the J end lost 4 bases, and 17 bases lay between the germline ends. This CDR3 is 15 amino acids long. Germline-derived CDR1 and CDR2 are SGHTA and FQGTGA. As for this clone: Its antigen is unknown.

Specimen: PBMCs. The gene calls are TRBV7-3 and TRBJ1-2; D call uncertain. The sequence was obtained from a woman aged 18 to 35 in good health and CMV-seronegative. The CDR3 nucleotides read TGTGCCAGCAGCCCCCAGCCCGGAACGGGCTATGGCTACACCTTC. Residues: CASSPQPGTGYGYTF.